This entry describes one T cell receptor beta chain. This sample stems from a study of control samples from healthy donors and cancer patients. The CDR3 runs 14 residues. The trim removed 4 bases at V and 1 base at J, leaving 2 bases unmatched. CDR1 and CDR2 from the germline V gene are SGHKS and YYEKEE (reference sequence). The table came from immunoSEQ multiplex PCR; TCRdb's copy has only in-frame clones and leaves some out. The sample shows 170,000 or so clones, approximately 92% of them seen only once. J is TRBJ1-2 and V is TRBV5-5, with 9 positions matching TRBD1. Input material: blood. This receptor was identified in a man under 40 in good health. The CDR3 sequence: CASSLDRGNYGYTF. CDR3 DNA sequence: TGTGCCAGCAGCCTGGACAGGGGTAACTATGGCTACACCTTC.